The 26 T cell receptor beta chains reported below all come from one sample, sequenced in a study of shared clonotypes between healthy human individuals. Repertoires were generated with immunoSEQ multiplex PCR, while TCRdb's copy carries only in-frame clones and drops some. The table has over 400,000 clones, around 73% seen once; the top ten hold about 12%. The sequencing sample was made of PBMCs. These receptors were collected from a woman aged 35 to 49 in good health. Some clones in this sample may be carry-over from other donors' samples.

In this sample, this clone turned up a few times. The rearrangement uses TRBV14 and TRBJ2-2; no reliable D call. This CDR3 is built from 14 residues. Trimming took 2 bases from V and 4 from J, leaving 8 bases between them. The germline CDR1 and CDR2 sequences are SGHDN and FVKESK. In nucleotides, the CDR3 is TGTGCCAGCAGCCAACTAGTTTTCACCGGGGAGCTGTTTTTT. Protein: CASSQLVFTGELFF.

The chain has TRBV5-5 and TRBJ2-7, with D perhaps being TRBD1 or TRBD2 (5 bases each). Germline V CDR1 and CDR2: SGHKS, YYEKEE (reference sequence). V was trimmed by 4 bases and J by 4 bases, leaving 21 bases between them. The CDR3 is made up of 16 amino acids. The chain's CDR3 is CASSLEGQVLPYEQYF. DNA of the CDR3: TGTGCCAGCAGCCTCGAGGGGCAGGTCCTCCCGTACGAGCAGTACTTC.

The chain is built from TRBV11-2 and TRBJ2-1, with 8 nucleotides matching TRBD2. Germline lookup yields CDR1 SGHAT and CDR2 FQNNGV. J gave up 7 bases and V 5 bases, and 10 bases lay outside the gene matches. The CDR3 is 15 residues long. The CDR3 loop reads CASSPEGLAQNEQFF. CDR3 DNA: TGTGCCAGCAGCCCCGAAGGACTAGCACAGAATGAGCAGTTCTTC.

DNA of the CDR3: TGTGCCAGCAGCTTAGCAGGGGCCTACGAGCAGTACTTC. Protein sequence: CASSLAGAYEQYF. The chain joins TRBV7-9 to TRBJ2-7, with D maybe TRBD1 (5 bases). Germline values: CDR1 SEHNR, CDR2 FQNEAQ (reference sequence). CDR3 size: 13 residues. Trimming left V 0 bases short and J 2 bases short, with 5 bases between.

This chain connects TRBV30 to TRBJ1-3; D is uncertain. The CDR3 extends over 14 amino acids. Germline lookup yields CDR1 GTSNPN and CDR2 SVGIG (reference sequence). The germline V and J ends were trimmed by 0 bases and 0 bases, with 6 bases remaining between them. CDR3 coding DNA: TGTGCCTGGAGTGTTAAGGCCTCTGGAAACACCATATATTTT. It specifies CAWSVKASGNTIYF.

The rearrangement links TRBV5-1 to TRBJ2-7; 7 nucleotides line up with TRBD1. This CDR3 contains 15 residues. Trimming took 4 bases from V and 0 from J; bases not matched to a gene: 7. Germline CDR1 reads SGHRS; CDR2 reads YFSETQ. The CDR3 region is CASSPGQENSYEQYF. The DNA of the CDR3 is TGCGCCAGCAGCCCAGGACAGGAAAACTCCTACGAGCAGTACTTC.

The CDR3 loop reads CASSLDGLSALHF. Written as DNA, the CDR3 is TGCGCCAGCAGCTTGGATGGCCTTTCGGCCCTCCACTTT. The J gene is TRBJ1-6, the V gene TRBV5-1; D gene ambiguous. Trimming took 0 bases from V and 14 from J, leaving 12 bases between them. This CDR3 is built from 13 residues. Per germline, CDR1 SGHRS and CDR2 YFSETQ. Full variable domain (outside the CDR3, taken from reference TRBV5-1 and TRBJ1-6): KAGVTQTPRYLIKTRGQQVTLSCSPISGHRSVSWYQQTPGQGLQFLFEYFSETQRNKGNFPGRFSGRQFSNSRSEMNVSTLELGDSALYLCASSLDGLSALHFGNGTRLTVT.

The chain has TRBV6-5 and TRBJ2-7, with 9 bases aligning to TRBD1. Germline assignment: CDR1 MNHEY and CDR2 SVGAGI. The CDR3 is made up of 14 amino acids. V was clipped by 6 bases and J by 6 bases; unmatched bases: 9. The CDR3 protein is CASRKQGARVEQYF. Written as DNA, the CDR3 is TGTGCCAGCAGAAAACAGGGGGCCAGGGTCGAGCAGTACTTC.

On this clone itself: A much more abundant neighbour one base away suggests this may be a read error. CDR3 DNA sequence: TGTGCCAGCAGAGAGAACACTGAAGCTTTCTTT. It translates to CASRENTEAFF. J is TRBJ1-1 and V is TRBV7-9; D unresolved. The germline V gene encodes CDR1 SEHNR and CDR2 FQNEAQ (reference sequence). Between the trimmed V and J ends, which lost 6 bases and 1 base, there was a span of 3 bases. This CDR3 comprises 11 residues.

The table lists this clone with a count of one. The J gene is TRBJ1-2, the V gene TRBV7-9, with TRBD1 matching 7 bases. V shed 4 bases, J shed 4 bases, and the junction held 9 bases outside the gene matches. Germline values: CDR1 SEHNR, CDR2 FQNEAQ (reference sequence). This CDR3 comprises 15 residues. This CDR3 is CASSYGQDLGYGYTF. The CDR3 DNA reads as TGTGCCAGCAGCTATGGACAGGACCTAGGCTATGGCTACACCTTC.

The chain links TRBV19 to TRBJ2-1, with D possibly being TRBD1 (6 bases). The germline V and J ends were trimmed by 5 bases and 4 bases, with 18 bases remaining between them. Germline V lookup: CDR1 LNHDA, CDR2 SQIVND (reference sequence). There are 16 residues in the CDR3. The CDR3 region has the DNA TGTGCCAGTAGTCCGGTCCAGGGGAACAAATACAATGAGCAGTTCTTC. It yields the protein CASSPVQGNKYNEQFF.

This clone was counted only a few times. CDR3 protein: CASSGRDTNNSPLHF. The CDR3, as DNA: TGTGCCAGCAGTGGCCGGGACACTAATAATTCACCCCTCCACTTT. V and J are TRBV27 and TRBJ1-6; D might be TRBD1 (6 bases). The germline V gene encodes CDR1 MNHEY and CDR2 SMNVEV (reference sequence). CDR3 length: 15 amino acids. V shed 5 bases and J shed 5 bases, with 13 bases lying between them.

The chain recombines TRBV11-2 with TRBJ1-2; 10 bases fit TRBD1. Looked up from germline, CDR1 is SGHAT and CDR2 is FQNNGV. The CDR3 covers 16 residues. V shed 1 base and J 0 bases; nucleotides not matched to a gene: 2. The CDR3 nucleotides read TGTGCCAGCAGCTTAGTGGGGACAGGGGCTAACTATGGCTACACCTTC. This encodes CASSLVGTGANYGYTF.

The gene calls are TRBV10-3 and TRBJ2-1; the match to TRBD1 covers 8 bases. This CDR3 comprises 15 residues. V lost 4 bases to trimming and J lost 7 bases; unmatched junction nucleotides: 9. Germline loops: CDR1 ENHRY, CDR2 SYGVKD. The chain's CDR3 is CAISAPGQGTNEQFF. The CDR3 DNA is TGTGCCATCAGTGCTCCAGGACAGGGAACGAATGAGCAGTTCTTC.

The chain recombines TRBV27 with TRBJ2-5; 9 bases line up with TRBD1. CDR3 size: 16 residues. Trimming took 4 bases from V and 5 from J; bases not matched to a gene: 11. CDR1 and CDR2 (germline): MNHEY, SMNVEV (reference sequence). CDR3 amino acids: CASSSPRQGGRETQYF. As DNA, the CDR3 is TGTGCCAGCAGTTCCCCACGACAGGGGGGTCGGGAGACCCAGTACTTC.

A remark on this clone: This likely traces to a read error, being one base from a far larger clone. This chain links TRBV9 with TRBJ2-7; the D gene is possibly TRBD2 (6 bases). The length of the CDR3 is 14 residues. The germline V gene has CDR1 SGDLS and CDR2 YYNGEE. The CDR3 DNA is TGTGCCGGCAGCGTCTCTAGCGCCTCCTACGAGCAGTACTTC. Its translation: CAGSVSSASYEQYF.

The chain recombines TRBV20-1 with TRBJ2-5; D is uncertain. V lost 1 base and J lost 6, with 6 bases in between. The CDR3 is 11 amino acids. Germline V lookup: CDR1 DFQATT, CDR2 SNEGSKA (reference sequence). In DNA, the CDR3 is TGCAGTGCTAGAGCGGATCAGACCCAGTACTTC. Its protein product is CSARADQTQYF.

For the CDR3, the DNA is TGTGCCAGCAGTTTACGTCCGGGGTTTAGACAGCCCCAGCATTTT. Amino acid sequence: CASSLRPGFRQPQHF. This chain joins TRBV28 and TRBJ1-5; D is undetermined. The CDR3 runs to 15 residues. The V end lost 2 bases, the J end lost 7 bases, and 15 bases lay between the germline ends. Germline loops: CDR1 MDHEN, CDR2 SYDVKM. Based on the CDR3 plus reference TRBV28 and TRBJ1-5, the full variable domain is DVKVTQSSRYLVKRTGEKVFLECVQDMDHENMFWYRQDPGLGLRLIYFSYDVKMKEKGDIPEGYSVSREKKERFSLILESASTNQTSMYLCASSLRPGFRQPQHFGDGTRLSIL.

This clone appeared a few times. The junction differs from germline at one of its ends, possibly a read error. The V and J genes are TRBV30 and TRBJ1-1; D gene uncertain. The CDR3 totals 12 residues. Germline V CDR1 and CDR2: GTSNPN, SVGIG (reference sequence). CDR3: CAGKSGSTDAFF. CDR3 in DNA: TGTGCCGGGAAGTCGGGGAGCACTGATGCTTTCTTT.

On this clone itself: The sample holds other DNA sequences that translate to the same CDR3. The chain recombines TRBV4-2 with TRBJ2-7; 8 bases fit TRBD1. Per the germline V gene, CDR1 is LGHNA and CDR2 is YNFKEQ. The CDR3 spans 15 residues. The ends lost 0 bases at V and 1 base at J; junction bases unmatched: 2. In DNA, the CDR3 is TGTGCCAGCAGCCAAGACAGGGGGCCATCCTACGAGCAGTACTTC. As protein: CASSQDRGPSYEQYF.

CDR3 region: CATSRDRSDSPLHF. The CDR3 DNA follows: TGTGCCACCAGCAGAGATAGATCGGATTCACCCCTCCACTTT. The chain recombines TRBV15 with TRBJ1-6; D not certain. V was pared by 0 bases and J by 8 bases, with 8 bases between. CDR3 length equals 14 residues. Germline CDR1 LNHNV, CDR2 YYDKDF (reference sequence). Looking up the rest from reference TRBV15 and TRBJ1-6 gives the full variable domain: DAMVIQNPRYQVTQFGKPVTLSCSQTLNHNVMYWYQQKSSQAPKLLFHYYDKDFNNEADTPDNFQSRRPNTSFCFLDIRSPGLGDTAMYLCATSRDRSDSPLHFGNGTRLTVT.

CDR3 loop: CASSLTGDTEAFF. In DNA, the CDR3 is TGCGCCAGCAGCCTGACAGGGGACACTGAAGCTTTCTTT. This chain joins TRBV5-1 and TRBJ1-1; 8 nucleotides line up with TRBD1. This CDR3 spans 13 amino acids. Germline V lookup: CDR1 SGHRS, CDR2 YFSETQ. Trimming cost V 4 bases and J 3 bases; bases outside gene matches: 2.

Concerning this clone itself: The same CDR3 can be traced to other DNA sequences in this sample. The chain couples TRBV6-1 to TRBJ2-1, with 12 bases that match TRBD2. The ends lost 6 bases at V and 4 bases at J; junction bases unmatched: 4. The CDR3 is made up of 15 amino acids. Germline V lookup: CDR1 MNHNS, CDR2 SASEGT. The CDR3 nucleotides read TGTGCCAGCAGCCCGACTAGCGGGAGTTACAATGAGCAGTTCTTC. This translates into CASSPTSGSYNEQFF.

The V gene is TRBV27, the J gene TRBJ2-2; D may be TRBD1 (6 bases). The germline V and J ends were trimmed by 5 bases and 1 base, with 11 bases remaining between them. This CDR3 contains 15 residues. Germline lookup yields CDR1 MNHEY and CDR2 SMNVEV (reference sequence). CDR3: CASSRDILNTGELFF. CDR3 coding DNA: TGTGCCAGCAGTCGGGACATCCTGAACACCGGGGAGCTGTTTTTT.

This rearrangement joins TRBV6-5 to TRBJ1-1; 9 bases match TRBD1. Germline CDR1 MNHEY, CDR2 SVGAGI. Losses at the gene ends were 4 bases for V and 4 bases for J; bases not matched to a gene: 7. CDR3 size: 15 residues. The CDR3 reads CASSSQGAPSTEAFF. The CDR3 coding sequence is TGTGCCAGCAGTTCACAGGGGGCCCCCAGCACTGAAGCTTTCTTT.

J is TRBJ2-6 and V is TRBV30; TRBD1 agrees at 7 bases. The CDR3 length is 20 residues. CDR1 GTSNPN and CDR2 SVGIG come from the germline V gene (reference sequence). Trimming took 0 bases from V and 0 from J; bases not matched to a gene: 14. CDR3 sequence (DNA): TGTGCCTGGAGTGTACGGGTTCAGGACAGGTTGACCTCTGGGGCCAACGTCCTGACTTTC. As protein: CAWSVRVQDRLTSGANVLTF.